This T cell receptor (beta chain) was profiled in a study of cytomegalovirus exposure and HLA in healthy donors. Study background: Earlier sequencing of some 170 million T cells yielded 100 million to 140 million unique TCR beta sequences. Whole-study findings and limits: Sequencing probably produced one cluster of sequence variants that were highly shared. A later analysis appeared to link common viral pathogens to several of the most significant clusters. A later analysis reportedly identified an Asian-associated ancestry cluster as carrying fewer N-insertions than the approximately 620-donor mean.

About this clone itself: What it binds is unknown.

The PCR ran on 60 Vbeta and 13 Jbeta primers. Only in-frame clones appear in the TCRdb table, and some are missing; sequencing was by immunoSEQ multiplex PCR. Its table lists around 30,000 clones. The germline V gene encodes CDR1 MDHEN and CDR2 SYDVKM. Deletions cut 2 bases from V and 10 bases from J, with 12 bases between. There are 13 residues in the CDR3. The sequencing sample was made of PBMCs. The genes are TRBV28 and TRBJ2-1, with D perhaps matching TRBD1 (6 bases). The receptor comes from a man aged 25 to 45 in good health and CMV-seronegative. CDR3 region: CASSLGGGREQFF. The CDR3 DNA follows: TGTGCCAGCAGTTTAGGTGGGGGCAGGGAGCAGTTCTTC.